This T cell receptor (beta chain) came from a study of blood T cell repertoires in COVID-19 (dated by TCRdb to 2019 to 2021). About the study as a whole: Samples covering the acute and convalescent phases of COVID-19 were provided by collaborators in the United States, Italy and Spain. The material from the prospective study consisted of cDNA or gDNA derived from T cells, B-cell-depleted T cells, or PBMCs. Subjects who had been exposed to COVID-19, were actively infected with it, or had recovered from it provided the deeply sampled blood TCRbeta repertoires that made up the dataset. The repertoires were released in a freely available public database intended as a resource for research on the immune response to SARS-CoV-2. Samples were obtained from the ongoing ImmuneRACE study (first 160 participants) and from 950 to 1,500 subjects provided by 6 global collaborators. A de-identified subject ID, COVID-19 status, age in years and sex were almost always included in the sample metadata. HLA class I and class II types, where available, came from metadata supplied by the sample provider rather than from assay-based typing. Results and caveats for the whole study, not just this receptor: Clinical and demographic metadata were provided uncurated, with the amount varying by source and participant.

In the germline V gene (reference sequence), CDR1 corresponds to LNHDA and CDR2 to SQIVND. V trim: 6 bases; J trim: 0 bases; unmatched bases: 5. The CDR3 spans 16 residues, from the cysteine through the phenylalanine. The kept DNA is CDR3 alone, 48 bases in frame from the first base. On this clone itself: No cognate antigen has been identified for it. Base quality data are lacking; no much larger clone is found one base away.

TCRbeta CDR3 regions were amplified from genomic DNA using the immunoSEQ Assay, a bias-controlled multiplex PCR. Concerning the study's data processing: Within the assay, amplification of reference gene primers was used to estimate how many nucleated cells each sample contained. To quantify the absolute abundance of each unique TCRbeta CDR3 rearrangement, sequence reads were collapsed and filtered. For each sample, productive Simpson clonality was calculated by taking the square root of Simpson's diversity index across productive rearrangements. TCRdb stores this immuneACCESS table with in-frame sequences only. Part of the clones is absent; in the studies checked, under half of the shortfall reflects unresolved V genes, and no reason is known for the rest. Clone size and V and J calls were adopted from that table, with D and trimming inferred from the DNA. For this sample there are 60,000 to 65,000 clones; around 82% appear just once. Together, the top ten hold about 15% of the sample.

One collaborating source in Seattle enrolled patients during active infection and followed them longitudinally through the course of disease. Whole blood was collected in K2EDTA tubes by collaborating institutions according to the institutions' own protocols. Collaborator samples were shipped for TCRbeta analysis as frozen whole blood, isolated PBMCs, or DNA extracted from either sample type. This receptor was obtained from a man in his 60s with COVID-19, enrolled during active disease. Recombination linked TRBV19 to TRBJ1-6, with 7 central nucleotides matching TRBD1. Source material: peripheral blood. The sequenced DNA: TGTGCCAGTAGCCGGGACAGCCTCTCCTATAATTCACCCCTCCACTTT. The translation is CASSRDSLSYNSPLHF.